The clone carrying this T cell receptor (beta chain) was counted only a few times. Sequencing was performed with immunoSEQ multiplex PCR; in TCRdb, only in-frame clones are kept and a portion is missing. In the table there are some 240,000 clones, around 84% of which are singletons. These data are taken from a study of blood T cell repertoires in COVID-19. V shed 3 bases and J 6 bases; nucleotides not matched to a gene: 2. Germline V gene sequence: CDR1 KGHDR, CDR2 SFDVKD. The CDR3 extends over 14 amino acids. This sequence originates from a human donor in a cohort sampled during active COVID-19. The sample consisted of peripheral blood. The V gene is TRBV24-1, the J gene TRBJ2-5, with 11 nucleotides matching TRBD2. CDR3 sequence reads: CATSDLAGGKTQYF. CDR3 sequence (DNA): TGTGCCACCAGTGATCTAGCGGGGGGAAAGACCCAGTACTTC.